Below are 13 T cell receptor beta chains sequenced from a single sample in a study of blood T cells in healthy people across ages. A second PCR, run for about 7 to 11 cycles, used a sample-barcoded 5' primer plus a J-beta primer mix. MiXCR, run by TCRdb on the 5' RACE reads, gives a single entry per CDR3 protein. The repertoire holds 750,000 to 850,000 distinct CDR3 sequences, with 20% to 30% as singletons. The same specimen was also included in a second study, on T cells of mothers and their children.

The sequencing sample was made of blood. The source is a boy younger than 18 in good health.

This clonotype has just a few counts. The chain carries TRBV6-5 and TRBJ2-1, with D hard to call. The CDR3 spans 13 residues. Between the trimmed V and J ends, which lost 6 bases and 4 bases, there was a span of 10 bases. Germline CDR1 MNHEY, CDR2 SVGAGI. CDR3 coding DNA: TGTGCCAGCAGGCAGGACGGTTACAATGAGCAGTTCTTC. It encodes CASRQDGYNEQFF.

This clonotype was counted a few times. The chain uses TRBV6-2 or TRBV6-3 and TRBJ2-1; TRBD1 is a possible D gene (6 bases). The ends were cut back, 6 bases at V and 6 bases at J, with 15 bases in the middle. The CDR3 extends over 14 amino acids. CDR1 and CDR2 (germline): MNHEY, SVGEGT. CDR3 bases: TGTGCCAGCAGCACGATGATAGGGGGCAATGAGCAGTTCTTC. This gives the protein CASSTMIGGNEQFF.

This clonotype was seen a handful of times. This sequence joins TRBV12-3 or TRBV12-4 and TRBJ2-5, with 10 bases lining up with TRBD2. V lost 5 bases to trimming and J lost 5 bases; unmatched junction nucleotides: 14. This CDR3 is built from 17 residues. CDR3 DNA: TGTGCCAGCAGTGGAGGGTGGCTAGCGGGAGCGGCGGAGACCCAGTACTTC. Translating gives CASSGGWLAGAAETQYF.

This clonotype was picked up many times. V usage is TRBV6-5 and J usage is TRBJ2-5; the D gene could be TRBD1 or TRBD2 (6 bases each). The CDR3 is made up of 16 amino acids. Per the germline V gene, CDR1 is MNHEY and CDR2 is SVGAGI. V lost 3 bases and J lost 4, with 18 bases in between. The CDR3 is CASSYAGHGERETQYF. DNA for the CDR3: TGTGCCAGCAGTTATGCGGGACACGGGGAGAGAGAGACCCAGTACTTC.

The genes are TRBV20-1 and TRBJ1-4; the D gene is possibly TRBD1 (5 bases). Trimming took off 0 bases at V and 10 bases at J, with 21 bases between the two ends. Germline lookup yields CDR1 DFQATT and CDR2 SNEGSKA (reference sequence). The CDR3 is 16 residues long. CDR3 protein: CSARDSRPGSAGKLFF. The CDR3 nucleotides read TGCAGTGCTAGAGATTCTCGGCCAGGGAGTGCGGGAAAACTGTTTTTT.

The chain links TRBV11-2 to TRBJ2-3; TRBD1 matches 8 bases. In germline, CDR1 is SGHAT, CDR2 FQNNGV. CDR3 length: 17 amino acids. Trimming removed 5 bases from V and 5 bases from J; junction bases left unmatched: 15. Written as DNA, the CDR3 is TGTGCCAGCAGCCTTCAGACAGGGGCCTTCTCAGGAGATACGCAGTATTTT. Its translation: CASSLQTGAFSGDTQYF.

The chain employs TRBV5-1 and TRBJ2-1; 8 bases fit TRBD1. Germline assignment: CDR1 SGHRS and CDR2 YFSETQ. The ends lost 1 base at V and 9 bases at J; junction bases unmatched: 12. The CDR3 contains 16 residues. CDR3 DNA sequence: TGCGCCAGCAGCTTGTCTGAGAGGACAGGGCATGGTGAGCAGTTCTTC. Protein sequence: CASSLSERTGHGEQFF. Full variable domain (missing parts from reference TRBV5-1 and TRBJ2-1): KAGVTQTPRYLIKTRGQQVTLSCSPISGHRSVSWYQQTPGQGLQFLFEYFSETQRNKGNFPGRFSGRQFSNSRSEMNVSTLELGDSALYLCASSLSERTGHGEQFFGPGTRLTVL.

The gene calls are TRBV2 and TRBJ2-3; D gene uncertain. This CDR3 has 13 residues. In germline, CDR1 is SNHLY, CDR2 FYNNEI. The ends were cut back, 8 bases at V and 2 bases at J, with 11 bases in the middle. CDR3 DNA: TGTGCCAGCCGTCCCCGCTCCACAGATACGCAGTATTTT. Its translation: CASRPRSTDTQYF. Based on the CDR3 plus reference TRBV2 and TRBJ2-3, the full variable domain is EPEVTQTPSHQVTQMGQEVILRCVPISNHLYFYWYRQILGQKVEFLVSFYNNEISEKSEIFDDQFSVERPDGSNFTLKIRSTKLEDSAMYFCASRPRSTDTQYFGPGTRLTVL.

The chain has TRBV12-3 or TRBV12-4 and TRBJ2-1, with 14 bases that match TRBD2. Trimming cost V 6 bases and J 8 bases; bases outside gene matches: 6. The CDR3 is 15 residues long. The CDR3 DNA sequence: TGTGCCAGCAGCACGGGACTAGCGGGAGCCTATGAGCAGTTCTTC. It encodes CASSTGLAGAYEQFF.

This clonotype was seen only a few times. This chain uses TRBV4-2 with TRBJ2-2; no clear D gene. The germline V gene has CDR1 LGHNA and CDR2 YNFKEQ. The CDR3 contains 15 residues. Trimming removed 1 base at V and 2 bases at J, with 8 bases between. CDR3 region: CASSQGGTNTGELFF. The CDR3 nucleotides are TGTGCCAGCAGCCAAGGAGGCACAAACACCGGGGAGCTGTTTTTT.

This clonotype occurred a few times. The chain links TRBV12-3 or TRBV12-4 to TRBJ2-7, with 10 nucleotides matching TRBD2. V was pared by 2 bases and J by 6 bases, with 1 base of the junction left unmatched. The CDR3 extends over 13 amino acids. CDR3 coding DNA: TGTGCCAGCAGTTTACTAGCGGGAGTCGAGCAGTACTTC. This codes for CASSLLAGVEQYF.

The chain joins TRBV12-3 or TRBV12-4 to TRBJ2-7, with 7 nucleotides matching TRBD2. The CDR3 loop spans 19 amino acids. J gave up 5 bases and V 9 bases, and 28 bases lay outside the gene matches. The CDR3 here is CARGRSGTDSFPGWNEQYF. The DNA of the CDR3 is TGTGCCAGGGGAAGGAGCGGGACTGATTCCTTTCCAGGGTGGAACGAGCAGTACTTC.

The chain uses TRBV20-1 and TRBJ1-4; D is perhaps TRBD1 (6 bases). V was clipped by 7 bases and J by 6 bases, with 18 bases between them. CDR3 size: 14 residues. Germline assignment: CDR1 DFQATT and CDR2 SNEGSKA (reference sequence). The CDR3 DNA follows: TGCAGTGGCCACCGCTACAGGGACGATGAAAAACTGTTTTTT. Translation gives CSGHRYRDDEKLFF.